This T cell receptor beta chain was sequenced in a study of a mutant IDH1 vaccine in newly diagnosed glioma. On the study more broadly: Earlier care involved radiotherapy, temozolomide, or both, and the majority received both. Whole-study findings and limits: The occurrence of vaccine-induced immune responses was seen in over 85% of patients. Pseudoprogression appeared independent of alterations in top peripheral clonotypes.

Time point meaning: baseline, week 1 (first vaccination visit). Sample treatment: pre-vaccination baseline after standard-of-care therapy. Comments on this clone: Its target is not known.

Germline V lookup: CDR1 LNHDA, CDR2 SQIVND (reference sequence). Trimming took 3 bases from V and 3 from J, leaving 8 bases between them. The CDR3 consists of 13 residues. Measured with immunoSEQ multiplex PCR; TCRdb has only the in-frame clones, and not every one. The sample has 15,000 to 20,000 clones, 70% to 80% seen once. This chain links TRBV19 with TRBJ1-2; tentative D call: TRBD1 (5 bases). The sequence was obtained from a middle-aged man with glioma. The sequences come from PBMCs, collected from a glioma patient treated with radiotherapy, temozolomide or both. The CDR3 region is CASSISGYYGYTF. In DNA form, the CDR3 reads TGTGCCAGTAGTATCTCAGGGTACTATGGCTACACCTTC.